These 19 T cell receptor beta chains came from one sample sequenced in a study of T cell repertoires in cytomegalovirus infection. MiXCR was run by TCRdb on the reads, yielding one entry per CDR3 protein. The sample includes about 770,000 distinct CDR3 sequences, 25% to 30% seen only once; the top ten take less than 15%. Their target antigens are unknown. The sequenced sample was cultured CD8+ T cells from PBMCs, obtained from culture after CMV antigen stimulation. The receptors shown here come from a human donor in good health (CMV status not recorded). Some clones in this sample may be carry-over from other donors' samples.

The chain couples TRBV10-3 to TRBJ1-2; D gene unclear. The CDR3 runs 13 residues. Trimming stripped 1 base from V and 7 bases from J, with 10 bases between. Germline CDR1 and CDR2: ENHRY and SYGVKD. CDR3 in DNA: TGTGCCATCAGTGAGTTAGGAAGGGCTGGCTACACCTTC. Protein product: CAISELGRAGYTF.

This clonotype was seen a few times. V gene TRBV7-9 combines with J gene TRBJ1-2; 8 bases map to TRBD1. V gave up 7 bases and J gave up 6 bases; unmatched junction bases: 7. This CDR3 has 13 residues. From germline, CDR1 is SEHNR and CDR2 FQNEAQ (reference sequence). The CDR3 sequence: CASITQGANGYTF. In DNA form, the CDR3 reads TGTGCCAGCATTACTCAGGGGGCCAATGGCTACACCTTC.

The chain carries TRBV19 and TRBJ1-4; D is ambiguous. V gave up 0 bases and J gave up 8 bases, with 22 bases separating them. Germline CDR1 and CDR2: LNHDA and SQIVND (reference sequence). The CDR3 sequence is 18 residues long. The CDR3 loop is CASSIDGQYSSLGEKLFF. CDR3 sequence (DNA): TGTGCCAGTAGTATAGACGGCCAGTATTCAAGTTTGGGGGAAAAACTGTTTTTT. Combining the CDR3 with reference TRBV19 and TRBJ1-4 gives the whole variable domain DGGITQSPKYLFRKEGQNVTLSCEQNLNHDAMYWYRQDPGQGLRLIYYSQIVNDFQKGDIAEGYSVSREKKESFPLTVTSAQKNPTAFYLCASSIDGQYSSLGEKLFFGSGTQLSVL.

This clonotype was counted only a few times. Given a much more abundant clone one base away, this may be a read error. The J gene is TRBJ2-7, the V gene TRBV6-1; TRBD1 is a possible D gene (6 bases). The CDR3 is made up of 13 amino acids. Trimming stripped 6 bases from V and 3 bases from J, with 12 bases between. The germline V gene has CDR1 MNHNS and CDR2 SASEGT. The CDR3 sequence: CASSQDSYYEQYF. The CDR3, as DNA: TGTGCCAGCAGCCAGGACAGTTACTACGAGCAGTACTTC.

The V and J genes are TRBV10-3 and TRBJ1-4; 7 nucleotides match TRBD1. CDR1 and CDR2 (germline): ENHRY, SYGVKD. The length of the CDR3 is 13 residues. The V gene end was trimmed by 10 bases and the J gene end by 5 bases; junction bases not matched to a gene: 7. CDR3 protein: CATTTGKNEKLFF. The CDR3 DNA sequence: TGTGCCACGACGACAGGGAAGAATGAAAAACTGTTTTTT.

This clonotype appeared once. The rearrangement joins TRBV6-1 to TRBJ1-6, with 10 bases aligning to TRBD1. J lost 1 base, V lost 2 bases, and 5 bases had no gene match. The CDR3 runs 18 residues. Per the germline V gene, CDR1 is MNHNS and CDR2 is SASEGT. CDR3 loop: CASSEFRTGGSYNSPLHF. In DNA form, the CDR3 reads TGTGCCAGCAGTGAATTCCGGACAGGGGGGTCCTATAATTCACCCCTCCACTTT.

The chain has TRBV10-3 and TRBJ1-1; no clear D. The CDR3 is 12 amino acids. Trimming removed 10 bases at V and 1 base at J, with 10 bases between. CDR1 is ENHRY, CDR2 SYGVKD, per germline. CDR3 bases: TGTGCCACCCGGGTCGGGAACACTGAAGCTTTCTTT. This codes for CATRVGNTEAFF.

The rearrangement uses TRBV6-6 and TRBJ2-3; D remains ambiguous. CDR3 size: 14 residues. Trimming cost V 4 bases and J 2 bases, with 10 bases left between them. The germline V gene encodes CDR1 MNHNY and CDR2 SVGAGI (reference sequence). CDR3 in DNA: TGTGCCAGCAGTTCTGCCCCTATCACAGATACGCAGTATTTT. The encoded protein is CASSSAPITDTQYF.

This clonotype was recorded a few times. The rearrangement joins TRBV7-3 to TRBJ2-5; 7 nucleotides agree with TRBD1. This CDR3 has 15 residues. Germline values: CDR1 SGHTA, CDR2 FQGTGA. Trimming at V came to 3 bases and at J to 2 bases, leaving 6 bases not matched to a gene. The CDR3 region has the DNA TGTGCCAGCAGCTTCCGGGACAGACATCAAGAGACCCAGTACTTC. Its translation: CASSFRDRHQETQYF.

CDR3 protein: CATSPSTGSSRPQHF. The CDR3 nucleotides are TGTGCCACCAGCCCATCGACAGGGTCATCCAGGCCCCAGCATTTT. The gene calls are TRBV24-1 and TRBJ1-5; 7 bases match TRBD1. The J segment lost 9 bases and the V segment lost 7 bases, leaving 14 bases of the junction unmatched. CDR1 and CDR2 from the germline V gene are KGHDR and SFDVKD. The CDR3 sequence is 15 residues long.

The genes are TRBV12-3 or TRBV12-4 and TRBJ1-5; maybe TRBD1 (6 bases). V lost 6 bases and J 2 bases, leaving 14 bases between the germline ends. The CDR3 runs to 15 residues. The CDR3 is CASSWGRGGNQPQHF. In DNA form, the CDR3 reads TGTGCCAGCAGCTGGGGAAGGGGGGGCAATCAGCCCCAGCATTTT.

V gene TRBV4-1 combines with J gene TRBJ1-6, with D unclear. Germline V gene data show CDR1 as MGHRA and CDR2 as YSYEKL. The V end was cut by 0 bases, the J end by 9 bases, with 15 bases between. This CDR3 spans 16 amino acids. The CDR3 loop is CASSQEMGLALSPLHF. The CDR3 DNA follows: TGCGCCAGCAGCCAAGAAATGGGCCTAGCTCTTTCACCCCTCCACTTT.

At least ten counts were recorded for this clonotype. CDR3 residues: CASSPTNNEQFF. In nucleotides, the CDR3 is TGTGCCAGCAGCCCCACTAACAATGAGCAGTTCTTC. This chain links TRBV7-6 with TRBJ2-1; D unresolved. The CDR3 covers 12 residues. CDR1 and CDR2 from the germline V gene are SGHVS and FNYEAQ. The germline V and J ends were trimmed by 5 bases and 5 bases, with 7 bases remaining between them.

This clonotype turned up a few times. This CDR3 is CASSATGTLGDEQFF. The CDR3 bases are TGTGCCAGCAGCGCTACAGGGACCCTTGGCGATGAGCAGTTCTTC. The chain joins TRBV5-6 to TRBJ2-1, with TRBD1 as a possible D gene (6 bases). V was cut by 4 bases and J by 8 bases, with 19 bases left in between. Per the germline V gene, CDR1 is SGHDT and CDR2 is YYEEEE. This CDR3 comprises 15 residues.

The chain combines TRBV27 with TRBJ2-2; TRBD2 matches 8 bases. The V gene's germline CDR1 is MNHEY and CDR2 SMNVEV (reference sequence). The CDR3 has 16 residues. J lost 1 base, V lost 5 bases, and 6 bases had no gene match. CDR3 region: CASSTPAGVNTGELFF. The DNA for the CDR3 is TGTGCCAGCAGTACTCCAGCGGGGGTGAACACCGGGGAGCTGTTTTTT.

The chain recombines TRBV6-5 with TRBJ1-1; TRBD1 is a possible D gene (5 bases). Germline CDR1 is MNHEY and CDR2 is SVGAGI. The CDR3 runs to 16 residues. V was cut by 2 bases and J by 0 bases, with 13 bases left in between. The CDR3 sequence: CASSYASWGMNTEAFF. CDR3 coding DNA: TGTGCCAGCAGTTACGCCTCTTGGGGGATGAACACTGAAGCTTTCTTT.

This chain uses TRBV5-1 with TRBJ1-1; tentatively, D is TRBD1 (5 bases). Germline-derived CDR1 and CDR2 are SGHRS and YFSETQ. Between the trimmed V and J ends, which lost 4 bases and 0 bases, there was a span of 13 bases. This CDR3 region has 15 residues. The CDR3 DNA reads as TGCGCCAGCAGCCCTAGGAGGGGCATGAACACTGAAGCTTTCTTT. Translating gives CASSPRRGMNTEAFF.

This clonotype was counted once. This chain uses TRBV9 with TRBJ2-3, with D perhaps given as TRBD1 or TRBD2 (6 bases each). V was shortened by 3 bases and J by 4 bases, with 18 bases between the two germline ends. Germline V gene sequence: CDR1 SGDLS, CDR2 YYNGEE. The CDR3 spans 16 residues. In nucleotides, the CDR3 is TGTGCCAGCAGCGCCTATGGGGGGCAGGGCGCAGATACGCAGTATTTT. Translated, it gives CASSAYGGQGADTQYF. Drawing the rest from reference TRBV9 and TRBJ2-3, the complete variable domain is DSGVTQTPKHLITATGQRVTLRCSPRSGDLSVYWYQQSLDQGLQFLIQYYNGEERAKGNILERFSAQQFPDLHSELNLSSLELGDSALYFCASSAYGGQGADTQYFGPGTRLTVL.

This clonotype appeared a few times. CDR3 sequence: CASSPFKAGGRHRNEQFF. CDR3 in DNA: TGTGCCAGCAGTCCTTTTAAAGCGGGGGGTCGACATCGTAATGAGCAGTTCTTC. V usage is TRBV6-2 or TRBV6-3 and J usage is TRBJ2-1; 9 bases line up with TRBD2. V gave up 5 bases and J gave up 7 bases; unmatched junction bases: 18. The CDR3 loop spans 18 amino acids. The germline V gene encodes CDR1 MNHEY and CDR2 SVGEGT.